These T cell receptor beta chains were read from a single sample in a study of shared clonotypes between healthy human individuals. The method was immunoSEQ multiplex PCR; TCRdb's version includes in-frame clones alone and lacks a portion of them. The sample lists about 2.2 million clones; more than 85% were seen once. The sample consisted of naive CD8+ T cells from PBMCs. Receptors were obtained from a man between 18 and 35 years old in good health. Some clones in this sample may be carry-over from other donors' samples. Both conserved end residues are trimmed from each CDR3. Fields, in order: J gene, V gene, CDR3 protein.

>TRBJ2-1|TRBV27
ASSPQRSSYNEQF
>TRBJ2-7|TRBV7-9
ASSPKAGGEQY
>TRBJ1-6|TRBV11-2
ASSSGQLVLVLPLH
>TRBJ2-7|TRBV6-1
ASSAARLAGGPYEQY
>TRBJ2-7|TRBV7-9
ASSLTLAGAREQY
>TRBJ2-2|TRBV27
ASSFIENTGELF
>TRBJ2-2|TRBV19
ASHQPPRGGGELF
>TRBJ2-7|TRBV5-4
ASSAPQANPPYEQY
>TRBJ2-7|TRBV4-3
ASSQELAGGSYEQY
>TRBJ1-3|TRBV28
ASRPQSSGNTIY
>TRBJ2-5|TRBV29-1
SVDPYQETQY
>TRBJ1-5|TRBV2
ASGGQPYSNQPQH
>TRBJ2-1|TRBV7-3
ASSLPGHIFFSYNEQF
>TRBJ2-1|TRBV5-6
ASSLGVGNEQF
>TRBJ1-5|TRBV27
ATGQGAYQPQH
>TRBJ2-1|TRBV11-2
ASSLLAGGLDEQF
>TRBJ2-2|TRBV29-1
SVPDRDNTGELF
>TRBJ2-3|TRBV7-8
ASSSDVADTQY
>TRBJ2-5|TRBV9
ASSGGLAGRRQETQY
>TRBJ2-3|TRBV28
ASSPRAVRTDTQY
>TRBJ1-1|TRBV6-5
ASRHPGDGDEAF
>TRBJ2-3|TRBV7-7
ASSEFVAPPGGGTDTQY
>TRBJ2-7|TRBV19
ASSIAPGEEQY
>TRBJ2-7|TRBV7-9
ASSFKSGGDVPYEQY
>TRBJ1-1|TRBV10-2
ASSDPGIPEAF
>TRBJ2-7|TRBV5-5
ASSLFASGRGDEQY
>TRBJ1-1|TRBV27
ASSPIEGNTEAF
>TRBJ2-7|TRBV7-2
ATGGLDEQY
>TRBJ2-3|TRBV7-9
ASSLDKGGTRIGTDTQY
>TRBJ2-5|TRBV5-4
ASSLAGGEQETQY
>TRBJ2-7|TRBV11-2
ASSLEATGILDEQY
>TRBJ2-2|TRBV5-6
ASSSGPNTGELF
>TRBJ2-1|TRBV19
ASSNRGGEQF
>TRBJ2-7|TRBV27
ASSPLAGGAYEQY
>TRBJ2-7|TRBV29-1
SVGQGTYEQY